In its sample, the clone carrying this T cell receptor (beta chain) was seen many times. Antigen specificity is unknown. This sample was included in a study of T cells in Graves' hyperthyroidism and ophthalmopathy. Overall study results and limits: Peripheral blood also featured most of the thyroid clonotypes expanded above 0.001. In the analysis, a 13 V-J model separated ophthalmopathy from stable hyperthyroidism. Before onset, ophthalmopathy was predicted by the model a median approximately 6.6 months earlier.

Amplified regions were TCR beta CDR3 sequences from RNA transcripts. Using the HTBI primer set, a first-round RT-PCR was run on the TCR CDR3. One entry per CDR3 protein, called by TCRdb with MiXCR from the multiplex PCR reads. The sample gives more than 300,000 distinct CDR3 sequences, approximately 14% of which show up once; roughly 11% is in the top ten. The ends were cut back, 3 bases at V and 6 bases at J, with 12 bases in the middle. The CDR3 consists of 13 residues. Per germline, CDR1 SQVTM and CDR2 ANQGSEA. The source material was blood. This receptor was identified in a woman aged 60-75 years with Graves' hyperthyroidism. The chain couples TRBV29-1 to TRBJ2-1; D is possibly TRBD2 (6 bases). CDR3 amino acids: CSVDPLALNEQFF. The CDR3 DNA sequence: TGCAGCGTTGACCCACTAGCTCTCAATGAGCAGTTCTTC.